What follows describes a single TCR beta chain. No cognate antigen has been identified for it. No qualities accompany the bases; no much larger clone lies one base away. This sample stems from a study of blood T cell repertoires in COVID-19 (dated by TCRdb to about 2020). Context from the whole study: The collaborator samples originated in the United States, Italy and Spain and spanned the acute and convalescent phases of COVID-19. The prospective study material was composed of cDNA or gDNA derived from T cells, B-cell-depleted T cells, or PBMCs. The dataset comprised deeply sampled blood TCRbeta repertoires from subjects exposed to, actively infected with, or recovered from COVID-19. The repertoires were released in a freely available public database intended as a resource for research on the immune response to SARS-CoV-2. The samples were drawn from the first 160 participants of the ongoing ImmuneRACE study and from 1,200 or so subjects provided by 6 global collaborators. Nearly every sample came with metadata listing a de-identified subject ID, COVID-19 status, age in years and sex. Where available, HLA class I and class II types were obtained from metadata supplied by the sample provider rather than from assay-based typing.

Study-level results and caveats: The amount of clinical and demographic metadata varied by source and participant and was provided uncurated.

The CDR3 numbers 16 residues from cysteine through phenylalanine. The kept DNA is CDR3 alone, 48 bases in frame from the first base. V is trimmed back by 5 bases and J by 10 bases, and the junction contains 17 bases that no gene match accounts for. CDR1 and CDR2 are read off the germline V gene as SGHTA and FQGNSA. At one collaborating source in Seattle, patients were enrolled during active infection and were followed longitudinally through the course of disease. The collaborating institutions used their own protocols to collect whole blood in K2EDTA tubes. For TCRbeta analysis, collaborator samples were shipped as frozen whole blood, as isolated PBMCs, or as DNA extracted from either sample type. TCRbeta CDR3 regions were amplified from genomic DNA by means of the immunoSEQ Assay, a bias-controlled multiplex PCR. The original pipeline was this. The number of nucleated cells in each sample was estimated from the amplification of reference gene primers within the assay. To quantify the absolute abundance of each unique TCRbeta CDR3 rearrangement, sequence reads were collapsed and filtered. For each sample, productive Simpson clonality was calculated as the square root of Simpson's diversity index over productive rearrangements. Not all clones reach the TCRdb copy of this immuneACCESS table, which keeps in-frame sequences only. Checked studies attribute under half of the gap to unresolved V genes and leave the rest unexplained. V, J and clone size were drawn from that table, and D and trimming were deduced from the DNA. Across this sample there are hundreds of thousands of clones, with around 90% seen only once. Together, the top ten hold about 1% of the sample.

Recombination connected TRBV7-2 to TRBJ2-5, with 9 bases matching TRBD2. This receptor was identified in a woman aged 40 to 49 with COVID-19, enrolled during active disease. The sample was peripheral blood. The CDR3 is CASSRGGGAAPKDQYF. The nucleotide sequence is TGTGCCAGCAGCCGTGGCGGGGGGGCGGCCCCGAAGGACCAGTACTTC.